Listed here are 28 T cell receptor delta chains from one sample, sequenced in a study of γδ T cells in repeated Plasmodium falciparum infection. Bulk repertoires came from Vgamma9/Vdelta2+ or Vdelta2-negative gammadelta T cells flow-sorted from PBMC. TCRdb reanalysed the multiplex PCR reads with CATT. The table lists 50,000 or so delta-chain clones, 1.6% of them singletons. Material: gamma-delta T cells from blood. The receptors come from a pool of human donors (malaria-infected and uninfected, not separated).

As regards this clone: A read error is likely here: a far larger clone is one base away. Other nucleotide sequences from this sample produce the same CDR3. The V and J genes are TRDV3 and TRDJ1, with D possibly matching TRDD3 (9 bases). Per germline, CDR1 TVYSNPD and CDR2 GDNSRS (reference sequence). This CDR3 is 21 amino acids long. Trimming stripped 3 bases from V and 0 bases from J, with 35 bases between. The CDR3 DNA reads TGTGCCTTCACCCACTTCCTACTCGGTTTAACGGGGGATACTTACACCGATAAACTCATCTTT. Translation gives CAFTHFLLGLTGDTYTDKLIF.

As for this clone: The protein TCRdb gives is from a much larger clone and does not agree with this DNA's translation at residue 11, likely a read error; the protein shown here comes from the DNA. V and J are TRDV2 and TRDJ1; 7 nucleotides match TRDD3. TCRdb lists no J gene, so it was determined here by aligning the DNA to germline. The CDR3 contains 16 residues. Trimming took 0 bases from V and 3 from J; bases not matched to a gene: 9. Germline V CDR1 and CDR2: GEAIGNYY, EKD. The CDR3 DNA reads as TGTGCCTGTGACACCGCGGGGGATCGTGGCGCCGATAAACTCATCTTT. This encodes CACDTAGDRGADKLIF.

This clone has at least ten counts. This DNA's translation and the protein TCRdb lists, from a much larger clone, do not match at residue 8, likely due to a read error; the protein shown is translated from the DNA. The rearrangement uses TRDV1 and TRDJ1; D may be TRDD3 (6 bases). The V end lost 0 bases, the J end lost 0 bases, and 29 bases lay between the germline ends. Per germline, CDR1 TSWWSYY and CDR2 QGS. The CDR3 is 22 amino acids. CDR3 DNA sequence: TGTGCTCTTGGGGAACTACCTCCCTACATGGGTGGGGGTCACTCATACACCGATAAACTCATCTTT. It yields the protein CALGELPPYMGGGHSYTDKLIF.

This clone occurred a few times. TCRdb's protein, taken from a much larger clone, differs from this DNA's translation at residue 5, likely owing to a read error; the protein displayed comes from the DNA. The chain joins TRDV1 to TRDJ1, with TRDD3 identical over 8 bases. The J gene, not given by TCRdb, was assigned here from a germline match of the nucleotide sequence. The CDR3 spans 17 residues. Per the germline V gene, CDR1 is TSWWSYY and CDR2 is QGS. Trimming at V came to 5 bases and at J to 4 bases, leaving 15 bases not matched to a gene. The CDR3 DNA is TGTGCTCTTGGGATCGCTTCCTTCTGGGGGAGACACGATAAACTCATCTTT. Translated, it gives CALGIASFWGRHDKLIF.

This clone was seen many times. TCRdb lists the protein of a much larger clone for this DNA, which differs at residue 10, so this is likely a read error; the protein given here is translated from the DNA itself. The chain recombines TRDV1 with TRDJ1, with no clear D. V shed 4 bases and J shed 0 bases, with 24 bases lying between them. Germline V gene sequence: CDR1 TSWWSYY, CDR2 QGS. The CDR3 has 19 amino acids. CDR3: CALGGGVLRMRSYTDKLIF. The CDR3 coding sequence is TGTGCTCTTGGGGGGGGCGTCCTCAGGATGCGCTCGTACACCGATAAACTCATCTTT.

This clone was seen a handful of times. Only one base separates this from a far larger clonotype, so it likely reflects a read error. This specimen includes other DNA sequences encoding the same CDR3. The chain combines TRDV1 with TRDJ1; tentative D call: TRDD3 (7 bases). The V gene lost 0 bases and the J gene lost 0 bases, with 23 bases spanning the gap. The CDR3 sequence is 20 residues long. Germline loops: CDR1 TSWWSYY, CDR2 QGS. The CDR3 bases are TGTGCTCTTGGGGAACTCTCCTCCTACTATGGGGGACCGTACACCGATAAACTCATCTTT. Encoded protein: CALGELSSYYGGPYTDKLIF.

This clone has only a few counts. TCRdb's protein for this DNA is that of a much larger clone and differs from the translation at residue 5, likely a read error; the protein shown is the DNA translation. This chain connects TRDV1 to TRDJ1, with TRDD3 identical over 7 bases. TCRdb carries no J gene annotation; the J gene was assigned here by matching the DNA with germline. The CDR3 loop spans 17 amino acids. Germline CDR1 and CDR2: TSWWSYY and QGS. V shed 4 bases and J 4 bases; nucleotides not matched to a gene: 15. CDR3 region: CALGGIPGTGDNDKLIF. The DNA of the CDR3 is TGTGCTCTTGGGGGGATCCCGGGGACTGGGGATAACGATAAACTCATCTTT.

This clone was detected a few times. TCRdb has a much larger clone's protein, which differs at residue 9 from the translation of this DNA, likely because of a read error; what is shown is the protein translated from the DNA. The genes are TRDV1 and TRDJ1; 7 bases map to TRDD2. As TCRdb names no J gene, one was assigned here on the basis of a DNA match to germline. The CDR3 has 22 residues. Germline CDR1 reads TSWWSYY; CDR2 reads QGS. V lost 4 bases to trimming and J lost 0 bases; unmatched junction nucleotides: 26. CDR3 DNA sequence: TGTGCTCTTGGGGGTCCTTCCTCCTCAGTTCTTTGGCGTTTCTTGTACACCGATAAACTCATCTTT. This codes for CALGGPSSSVLWRFLYTDKLIF.

As regards this clone: The mismatch at residue 13 between this DNA's translation and the TCRdb protein of a much larger clone likely reflects a read error; the protein shown is translated from the DNA. The rearrangement uses TRDV1 and TRDJ1, with D perhaps TRDD2 (6 bases). The CDR3 consists of 19 residues. Germline CDR1 reads TSWWSYY; CDR2 reads QGS. V was pared by 0 bases and J by 4 bases, with 24 bases between. DNA of the CDR3: TGTGCTCTTGGGGAACTTGTCCTACGAGACCCACGCGTAAACGATAAACTCATCTTT. Translated, it gives CALGELVLRDPRVNDKLIF.

As for this clone: TCRdb lists the protein of a much larger clone for this DNA, which differs at residue 9, so this is likely a read error; the protein given here is translated from the DNA itself. The chain uses TRDV3 and TRDJ1; perhaps TRDD3 as D (5 bases). The J gene is absent in TCRdb and was assigned here via DNA matching to germline. CDR3 length: 15 amino acids. Trimming pared 1 base from V and 4 bases from J, leaving 19 bases between. The germline V gene has CDR1 TVYSNPD and CDR2 GDNSRS (reference sequence). The CDR3 loop is CAFIAGVWSSDKLIF. The DNA of the CDR3 is TGTGCCTTTATTGCGGGGGTCTGGAGTAGCGATAAACTCATCTTT.

This clone came up a few times. The protein TCRdb lists belongs to a much larger clone and differs from this DNA's translation at residue 2, which points to a read error; the protein shown is made from the DNA. V usage is TRDV1 and J usage is TRDJ2; TRDD2 or TRDD3 may be the D gene (5 bases each). The CDR3 covers 15 residues. CDR1 is TSWWSYY and CDR2 is QGS in the germline V gene. CDR3 residues: CSLGVVGFPAGQLFF. The CDR3 nucleotides are TGTTCTCTTGGGGTCGTGGGGTTTCCTGCGGGACAACTCTTCTTT.

This clone came up a few times. It may be a read error: a sequence one base away is much more abundant. This sample includes further DNA sequences coding for the same CDR3. The chain employs TRDV1 and TRDJ1; a weak D match, TRDD3 (5 bases). The CDR3 totals 16 residues. CDR1 is TSWWSYY, CDR2 QGS, per germline. The CDR3 DNA is TGTGCTCTTGGGGAACGGGACTTGCTCGGGGGGCTTAAACTTATCTTT. Translated, it gives CALGERDLLGGLKLIF.

Turning to this clone: A read error likely explains why the TCRdb protein, taken from a much larger clone, differs from this DNA's translation at residue 11; the protein shown is translated from the DNA. The chain links TRDV1 to TRDJ1; D call uncertain. Germline V CDR1 and CDR2: TSWWSYY, QGS. The V and J ends lost 1 base and 3 bases respectively, with 15 bases between them. The CDR3 length is 16 residues. The CDR3 DNA is TGTGCTCTTGGGGAACGCCTTTTTTCGTACGCCGATAAACTCATCTTT. Its translation: CALGERLFSYADKLIF.

This clone has a count of ten or more. A far larger clone is a single base away, which makes a read error likely. This same CDR3 is encoded by further DNA sequences in the sample. The chain recombines TRDV2 with TRDJ1; D unclear. This CDR3 contains 12 residues. CDR1 and CDR2 from the germline V gene are GEAIGNYY and EKD. V lost 5 bases and J lost 2, with 8 bases in between. CDR3 residues: CACGTCTDKLIF. CDR3 bases: TGTGCCTGTGGAACCTGTACCGATAAACTCATCTTT.

Only a few counts were recorded for this clone. Only one base separates this from a far larger clonotype, so it likely reflects a read error. The identical CDR3 is also encoded by other nucleotide sequences in the sample. V usage is TRDV1 and J usage is TRDJ1; 9 positions match TRDD3. This CDR3 is built from 21 residues. J lost 9 bases, V lost 4 bases, and 30 bases had no gene match. The germline V gene encodes CDR1 TSWWSYY and CDR2 QGS. The CDR3 spells CALGVRRRPSFPRGYGGELIF. As DNA, the CDR3 is TGTGCTCTTGGGGTACGGAGGAGGCCTTCCTTTCCAAGGGGATACGGGGGGGAACTCATCTTT.

This clone was counted between two and nine times. This is likely an artifact of a read error, given a far larger clone one base away. Other nucleotide sequences from this sample produce the same CDR3. The V gene call is TRDV1, and the J gene call is absent; the table's D call TRDD3 went unverified against the DNA. This CDR3 is 19 amino acids long. Germline-derived CDR1 and CDR2 are TSWWSYY and QGS. CDR3 nucleotide sequence: TGTGCTCTTGGGAAGCCACTACCTTTCCTACGGATCAACACCGATAAACTCATCTTC. Its protein product is CALGKPLPFLRINTDKLIF.

A word on this clone: Only one base separates this from a far larger clonotype, so it likely reflects a read error. The rearrangement joins TRDV1 to TRDJ1, with 13 bases that match TRDD3. TCRdb carries no J gene annotation; the J gene was assigned here by matching the DNA with germline. The CDR3 loop spans 24 amino acids. V was pared by 4 bases and J by 0 bases, with 26 bases of the junction left unmatched. The germline gives CDR1 TSWWSYY, CDR2 QGS. This chain's CDR3 is CALGAHPLRPRTGGYGEYTDKLIF. The CDR3 DNA is TGTGCTCTTGGGGCTCACCCTCTCCGGCCTCGCACTGGGGGATACGGGGAGTACACCGATAAACTCATCTTT.

Ten or more counts support this clone. A far larger clone is a single base away, which makes a read error likely. This sample includes further DNA sequences coding for the same CDR3. The CDR3 reads CACVPGTEALKLIF. CDR3 DNA: TGTGCCTGCGTCCCAGGTACTGAGGCCCTAAAACTCATCTTT. V gene TRDV2 combines with J gene TRDJ1; D gene uncertain. TCRdb lists no J gene, so it was determined here by aligning the DNA to germline. CDR1 and CDR2 (germline): GEAIGNYY, EKD. The CDR3 runs to 14 residues. The V gene lost 7 bases and the J gene lost 8 bases, with 22 bases spanning the gap.

Notes on this clone: TCRdb's protein, taken from a much larger clone, differs from this DNA's translation at residue 14, likely owing to a read error; the protein displayed comes from the DNA. The V gene was identified as TRDV2, while no J gene was called; the table names TRDD3, a call not compared with the DNA. In germline, CDR1 is GEAIGNYY, CDR2 EKD. The CDR3 runs to 16 residues. CDR3 region: CACDTAGDRGTDKPIF. The CDR3 DNA reads TGTGCCTGTGACACCGCGGGGGATCGTGGCACCGATAAACCCATCTTT.

This clone was observed at least ten times. Sequence at one end of the junction differs from germline and may be a read error. The J gene is TRDJ1, the V gene TRDV1; unclear D gene. Looked up from germline, CDR1 is TSWWSYY and CDR2 is QGS. The CDR3 consists of 17 residues. This chain's CDR3 is CALVALPPWPYTYKLIF. In DNA, the CDR3 is TGTGCTCTTGTCGCCCTCCCTCCATGGCCGTACACCTATAAACTCATCTTT.

This clone was found a few times. The protein in TCRdb stems from a much larger clone and differs at residue 14 from this DNA's translation, likely a read error; here the protein is translated from the DNA. The V gene is listed as TRDV1; no J gene was called; the table's D call, TRDD3, has no DNA check behind it. Germline-derived CDR1 and CDR2 are TSWWSYY and QGS. This CDR3 has 16 amino acids. CDR3 sequence (DNA): TGTGCTCTTGGGGACCCATACTGGGGCTACACCGATAAACCCATCTTT. Protein: CALGDPYWGYTDKPIF.

About this clone itself: Since a far larger clone is one base different, this is likely a read error. Distinct nucleotide sequences in the sample also encode this CDR3. The chain is built from TRDV1 and TRDJ1; 12 bases match TRDD3. Germline V gene lookup returns CDR1 TSWWSYY and CDR2 QGS. The CDR3 sequence is 22 residues long. Here the CDR3 DNA reads TGTGCTCTTGGGGAAACCTTTGGTTCCTACGAAGAGGCTGGGGGATACGCCGATAAGCTCATCTTT. This translates into CALGETFGSYEEAGGYADKLIF.

Comment on this clone: TCRdb's protein, taken from a much larger clone, differs from this DNA's translation at residue 23, likely owing to a read error; the protein displayed comes from the DNA. The genes are TRDV1 and TRDJ1; 12 bases map to TRDD3. CDR1 TSWWSYY and CDR2 QGS come from the germline V gene. This CDR3 is 25 amino acids long. The CDR3 spells CALGELVGMYRHAPVLGDTTDKFIF. The CDR3 region has the DNA TGTGCTCTTGGGGAACTAGTAGGGATGTACCGACACGCCCCAGTACTGGGGGATACTACCGATAAATTCATCTTT.

This clone was picked up a small number of times. The protein recorded in TCRdb matches a much larger clone and deviates from this DNA's translation at residue 10, suggesting a read error; the protein here is obtained by translating the DNA. This chain connects TRDV1 to TRDJ4, with TRDD3 matching 8 bases. Germline CDR1 and CDR2: TSWWSYY and QGS. The CDR3 sequence is 17 residues long. CDR3 protein: CALGELSPTRDTGPLIF. DNA of the CDR3: TGTGCCCTTGGGGAACTATCCCCTACCAGGGATACGGGACCCCTGATCTTT.

Regarding this clone: A much larger clone differs from this one at a single base, so this may be a read error. This specimen includes other DNA sequences encoding the same CDR3. V usage is TRDV2 and J usage is TRDJ1; TRDD3 matches at 8 bases. TCRdb does not report a J gene; here it was assigned by matching the DNA to germline references. CDR1 is GEAIGNYY and CDR2 is EKD in the germline V gene. CDR3 length: 21 residues. V trimming: 3 bases; J trimming: 0 bases; junction bases outside the gene matches: 23. The CDR3 DNA reads as TGTGCCTGTGACTCCATGTACTTGACTGGGGGGAAAAACTCGTACACCGATAAACTCATCTTT. The encoded protein is CACDSMYLTGGKNSYTDKLIF.

This clone was seen many times. TCRdb lists the protein of a much larger clone for this DNA, which differs at residue 12, so this is likely a read error; the protein given here is translated from the DNA itself. J is TRDJ1 and V is TRDV2, with 8 bases that match TRDD3. Germline matching of the DNA provided the J gene here, since TCRdb leaves it blank. The germline V gene encodes CDR1 GEAIGNYY and CDR2 EKD. This CDR3 is built from 19 residues. V lost 0 bases to trimming and J lost 0 bases; unmatched junction nucleotides: 14. The CDR3 nucleotides read TGTGCCTGTGACACCGTTATCCAACTGGGGGTTCAGCACACCGATAAACTCATCTTT. Translating gives CACDTVIQLGVQHTDKLIF.

This clone was observed a few times. TCRdb's listed protein matches a much larger clone and diverges from this DNA's translation at residue 10, likely through a read error; the protein shown comes from the DNA. The CDR3, as DNA: TGTGCCTGTGACACCGGGAGGGGGGACCGGTACACCGATAAACTCATCTTT. Its protein is CACDTGRGDRYTDKLIF. The chain carries TRDV2 and TRDJ1; D is perhaps TRDD3 (6 bases). TCRdb offers no J gene call, so here the DNA was matched to germline to obtain one. Germline V gives CDR1 GEAIGNYY, CDR2 EKD. The CDR3 is made up of 17 amino acids. The germline V and J ends were trimmed by 0 bases and 0 bases, with 16 bases remaining between them.

This clone was seen repeatedly, ten times or more. The chain is built from TRDV2 and TRDJ1, with TRDD2 as a possible D gene (6 bases). Germline-derived CDR1 and CDR2 are GEAIGNYY and EKD. V lost 0 bases and J lost 0, with 16 bases in between. The CDR3 has 17 amino acids. DNA for the CDR3: TGTGCCTGTGACACCGTCCTACCATTGTATAACACCGATAAACTCATCTTT. Protein: CACDTVLPLYNTDKLIF.